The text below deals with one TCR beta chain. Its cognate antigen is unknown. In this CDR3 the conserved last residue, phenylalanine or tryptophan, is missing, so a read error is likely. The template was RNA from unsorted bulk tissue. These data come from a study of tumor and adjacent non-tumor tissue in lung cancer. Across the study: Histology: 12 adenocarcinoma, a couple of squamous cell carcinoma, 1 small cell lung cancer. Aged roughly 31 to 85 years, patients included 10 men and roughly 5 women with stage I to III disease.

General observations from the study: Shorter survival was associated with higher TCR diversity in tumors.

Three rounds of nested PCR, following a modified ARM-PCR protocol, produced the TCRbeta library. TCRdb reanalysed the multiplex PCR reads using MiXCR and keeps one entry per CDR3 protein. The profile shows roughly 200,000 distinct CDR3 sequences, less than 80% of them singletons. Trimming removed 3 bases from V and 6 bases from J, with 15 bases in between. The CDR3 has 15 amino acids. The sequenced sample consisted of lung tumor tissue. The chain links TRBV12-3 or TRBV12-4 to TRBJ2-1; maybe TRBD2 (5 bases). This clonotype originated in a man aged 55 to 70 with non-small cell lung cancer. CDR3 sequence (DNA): TGTGCCAGCAGTTTGTGGGAGCAGAGTTTCAATGAGCAGTTCATC. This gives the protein CASSLWEQSFNEQFI.